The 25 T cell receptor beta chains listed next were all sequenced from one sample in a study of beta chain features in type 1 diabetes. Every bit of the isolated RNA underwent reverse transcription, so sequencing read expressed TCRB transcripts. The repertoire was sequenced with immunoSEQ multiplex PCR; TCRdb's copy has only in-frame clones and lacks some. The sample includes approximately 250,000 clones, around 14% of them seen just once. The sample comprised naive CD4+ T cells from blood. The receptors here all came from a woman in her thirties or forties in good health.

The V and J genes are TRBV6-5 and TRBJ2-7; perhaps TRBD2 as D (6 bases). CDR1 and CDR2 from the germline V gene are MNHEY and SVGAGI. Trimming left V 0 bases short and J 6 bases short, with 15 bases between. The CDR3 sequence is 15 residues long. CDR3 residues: CASSYSNTGGVEQYF. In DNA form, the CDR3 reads TGTGCCAGCAGTTACTCGAATACAGGCGGGGTCGAGCAGTACTTC.

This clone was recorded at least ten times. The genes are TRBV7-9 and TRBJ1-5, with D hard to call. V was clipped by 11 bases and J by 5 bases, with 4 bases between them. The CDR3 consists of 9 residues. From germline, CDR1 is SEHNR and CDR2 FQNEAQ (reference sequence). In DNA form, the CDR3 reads TGTGCCTCCTATCAGCCCCAGCATTTT. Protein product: CASYQPQHF.

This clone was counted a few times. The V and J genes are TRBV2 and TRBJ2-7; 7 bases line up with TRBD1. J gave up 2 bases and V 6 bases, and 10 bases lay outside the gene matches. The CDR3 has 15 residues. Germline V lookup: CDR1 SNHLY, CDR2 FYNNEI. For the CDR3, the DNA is TGTGCCAGCAGACTACTCGCCGGGACAGCCTACGAGCAGTACTTC. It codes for CASRLLAGTAYEQYF.

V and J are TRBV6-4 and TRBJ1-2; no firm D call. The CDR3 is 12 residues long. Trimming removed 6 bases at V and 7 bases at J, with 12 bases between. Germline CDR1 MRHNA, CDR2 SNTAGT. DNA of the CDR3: TGTGCCAGCAGGGAGACTAGAGGTGGCTACACCTTC. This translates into CASRETRGGYTF.

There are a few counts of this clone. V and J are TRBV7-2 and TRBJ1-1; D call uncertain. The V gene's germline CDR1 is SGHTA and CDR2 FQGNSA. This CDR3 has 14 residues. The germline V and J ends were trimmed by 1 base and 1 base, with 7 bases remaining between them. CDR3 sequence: CASSLEFRNTEAFF. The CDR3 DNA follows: TGTGCCAGCAGCTTAGAATTCAGGAACACTGAAGCTTTCTTT.

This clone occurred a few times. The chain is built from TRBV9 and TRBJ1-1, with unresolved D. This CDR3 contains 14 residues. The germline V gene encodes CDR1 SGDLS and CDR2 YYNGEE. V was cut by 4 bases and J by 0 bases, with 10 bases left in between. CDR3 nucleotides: TGTGCCAGCAGCCAGCGGCAGCTGAACACTGAAGCTTTCTTT. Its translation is CASSQRQLNTEAFF.

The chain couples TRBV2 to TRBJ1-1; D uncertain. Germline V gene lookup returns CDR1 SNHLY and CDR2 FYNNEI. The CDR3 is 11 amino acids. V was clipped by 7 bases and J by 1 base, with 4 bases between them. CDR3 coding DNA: TGTGCCAGCATCCGGAACACTGAAGCTTTCTTT. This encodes CASIRNTEAFF.

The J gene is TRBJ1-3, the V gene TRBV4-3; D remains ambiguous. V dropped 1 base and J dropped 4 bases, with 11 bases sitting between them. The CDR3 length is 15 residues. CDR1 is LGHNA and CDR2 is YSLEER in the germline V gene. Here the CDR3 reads CASSQVRSGGNTIYF. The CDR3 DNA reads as TGCGCCAGCAGCCAAGTCCGATCGGGGGGAAACACCATATATTTT.

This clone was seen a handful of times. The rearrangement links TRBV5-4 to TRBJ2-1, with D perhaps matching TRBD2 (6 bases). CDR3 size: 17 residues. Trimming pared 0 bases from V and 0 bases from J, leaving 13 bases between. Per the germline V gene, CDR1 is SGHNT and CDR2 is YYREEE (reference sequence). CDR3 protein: CASSLAGRGSSYNEQFF. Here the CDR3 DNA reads TGTGCCAGCAGCTTGGCCGGACGGGGGAGCTCCTACAATGAGCAGTTCTTC.

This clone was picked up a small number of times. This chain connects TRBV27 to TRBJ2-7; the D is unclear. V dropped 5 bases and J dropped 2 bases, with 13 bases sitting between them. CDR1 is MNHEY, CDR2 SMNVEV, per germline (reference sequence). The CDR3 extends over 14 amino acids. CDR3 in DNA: TGTGCCAGCAGTAAAATGAGCACGGCCTACGAGCAGTACTTC. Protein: CASSKMSTAYEQYF.

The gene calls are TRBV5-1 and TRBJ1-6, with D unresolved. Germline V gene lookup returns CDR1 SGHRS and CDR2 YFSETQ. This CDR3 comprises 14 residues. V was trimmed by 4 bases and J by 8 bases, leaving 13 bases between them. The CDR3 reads CASSNGPGDSPLHF. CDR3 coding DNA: TGCGCCAGCAGCAACGGCCCCGGGGATTCACCCCTCCACTTT.

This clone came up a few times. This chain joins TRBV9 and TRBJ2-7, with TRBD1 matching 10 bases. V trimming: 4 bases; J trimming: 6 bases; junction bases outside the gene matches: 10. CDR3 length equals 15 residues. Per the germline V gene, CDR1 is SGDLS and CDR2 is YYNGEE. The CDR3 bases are TGTGCCAGCAGCTCCTCCGGGACAGGGGCAGGCGAGCAGTACTTC. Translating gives CASSSSGTGAGEQYF.

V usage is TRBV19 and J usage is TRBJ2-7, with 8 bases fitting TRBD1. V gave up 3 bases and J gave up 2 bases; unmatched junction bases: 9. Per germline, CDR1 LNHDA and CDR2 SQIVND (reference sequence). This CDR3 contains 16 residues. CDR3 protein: CASSIPGQANPYEQYF. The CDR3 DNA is TGTGCCAGTAGTATCCCGGGACAGGCGAACCCCTACGAGCAGTACTTC.

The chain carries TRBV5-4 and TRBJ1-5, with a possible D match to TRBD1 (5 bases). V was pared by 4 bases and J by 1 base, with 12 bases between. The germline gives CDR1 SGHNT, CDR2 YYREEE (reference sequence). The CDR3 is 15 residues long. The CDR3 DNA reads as TGTGCCAGCAGCCCATCGGCAGGGAGCAATCAGCCCCAGCATTTT. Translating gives CASSPSAGSNQPQHF.

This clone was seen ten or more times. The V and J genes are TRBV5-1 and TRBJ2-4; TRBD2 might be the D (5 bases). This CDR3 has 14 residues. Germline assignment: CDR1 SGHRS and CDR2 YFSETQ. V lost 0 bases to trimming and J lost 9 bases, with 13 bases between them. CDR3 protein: CASSLDEGWAIQYF. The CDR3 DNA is TGCGCCAGCAGCTTGGATGAGGGTTGGGCCATTCAGTACTTC.

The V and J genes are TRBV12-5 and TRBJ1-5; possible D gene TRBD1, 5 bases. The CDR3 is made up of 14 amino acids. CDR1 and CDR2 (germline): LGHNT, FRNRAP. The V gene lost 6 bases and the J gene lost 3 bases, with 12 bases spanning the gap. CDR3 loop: CASGPRGSNQPQHF. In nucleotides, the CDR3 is TGTGCTAGTGGCCCTCGGGGGTCCAATCAGCCCCAGCATTTT.

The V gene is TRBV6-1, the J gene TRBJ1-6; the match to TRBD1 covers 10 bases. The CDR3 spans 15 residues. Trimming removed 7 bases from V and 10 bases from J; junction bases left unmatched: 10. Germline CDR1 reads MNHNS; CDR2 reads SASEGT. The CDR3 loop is CASIGTGEVRSPLHF. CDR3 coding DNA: TGTGCCAGCATTGGGACAGGGGAGGTTCGCTCACCCCTCCACTTT.

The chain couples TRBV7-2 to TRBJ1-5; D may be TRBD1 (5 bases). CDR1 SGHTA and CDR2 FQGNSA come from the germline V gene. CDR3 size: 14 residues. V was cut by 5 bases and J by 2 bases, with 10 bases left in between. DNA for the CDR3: TGTGCCAGCAGCCCTGCGGGGGGCAATCAGCCCCAGCATTTT. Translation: CASSPAGGNQPQHF.

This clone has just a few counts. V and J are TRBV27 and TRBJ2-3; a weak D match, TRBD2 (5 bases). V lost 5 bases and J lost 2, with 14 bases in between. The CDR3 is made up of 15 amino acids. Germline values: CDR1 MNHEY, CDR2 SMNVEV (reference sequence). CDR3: CASSPARETTDTQYF. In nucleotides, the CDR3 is TGTGCCAGCAGTCCCGCCCGGGAAACCACAGATACGCAGTATTTT.

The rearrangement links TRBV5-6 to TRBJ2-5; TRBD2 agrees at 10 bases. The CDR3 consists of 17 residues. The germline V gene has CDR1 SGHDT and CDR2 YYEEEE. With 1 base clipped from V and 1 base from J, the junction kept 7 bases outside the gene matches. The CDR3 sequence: CASSLTLAGALQETQYF. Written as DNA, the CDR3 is TGTGCCAGCAGCTTGACTCTAGCGGGGGCCCTCCAAGAGACCCAGTACTTC.

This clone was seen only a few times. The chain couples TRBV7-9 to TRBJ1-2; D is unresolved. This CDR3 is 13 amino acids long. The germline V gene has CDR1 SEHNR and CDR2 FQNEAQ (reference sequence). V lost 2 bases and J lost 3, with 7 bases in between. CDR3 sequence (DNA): TGTGCCAGCAGCTTAAATCCCTACTATGGCTACACCTTC. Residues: CASSLNPYYGYTF.

Written as DNA, the CDR3 is TGTGCCAGCAGCTTAGCAAGGGGGCGAAATTCACCCCTCCACTTT. Translation: CASSLARGRNSPLHF. The V call is TRBV7-9, the J call TRBJ1-6, with 7 nucleotides matching TRBD1. CDR1 SEHNR and CDR2 FQNEAQ come from the germline V gene (reference sequence). The CDR3 sequence is 15 residues long. V shed 0 bases and J 7 bases; nucleotides not matched to a gene: 3.

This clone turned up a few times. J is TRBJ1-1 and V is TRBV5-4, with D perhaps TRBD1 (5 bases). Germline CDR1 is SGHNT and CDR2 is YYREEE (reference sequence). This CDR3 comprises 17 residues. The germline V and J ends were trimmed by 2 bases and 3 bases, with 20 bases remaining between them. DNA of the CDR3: TGTGCCAGCAGCTTTGGGTTGCACCTCTTAGGGGACACTGAAGCTTTCTTT. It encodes CASSFGLHLLGDTEAFF.

CDR3: CASSSTTITEQFF. CDR3 bases: TGTGCCAGTAGCTCCACAACTATCACAGAGCAGTTCTTC. The chain employs TRBV19 and TRBJ2-1; D gene ambiguous. Trimming pared 6 bases from V and 10 bases from J, leaving 16 bases between. In germline, CDR1 is LNHDA, CDR2 SQIVND (reference sequence). The CDR3 runs 13 residues.

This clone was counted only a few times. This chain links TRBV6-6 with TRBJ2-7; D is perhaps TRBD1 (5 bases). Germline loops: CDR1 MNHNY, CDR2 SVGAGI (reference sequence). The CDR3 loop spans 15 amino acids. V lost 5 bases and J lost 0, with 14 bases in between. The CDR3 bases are TGTGCCAGCAGTACCCAGGGTCGAAGCTCCTACGAGCAGTACTTC. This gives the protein CASSTQGRSSYEQYF.